This T cell receptor beta chain was captured by sequencing in a study of blood T cell repertoires in COVID-19. At the level of the study: The United States, Italy and Spain provided the acute and convalescent COVID-19 samples.

Unmatched junction bases numbered 5, after V lost 7 bases and J lost 7 bases. The CDR3 loop spans 13 amino acids. Per germline, CDR1 ENHRY and CDR2 SYGVKD. Sequencing used immunoSEQ multiplex PCR; TCRdb keeps in-frame clones, though not all of them. The sample comprises 10,000 or so clones, 71% of which are singletons, and 5.5% to 7% rests with the top ten. The chain carries TRBV10-3 and TRBJ2-2; TRBD1 aligns across 8 bases. Material for sequencing was peripheral blood. The sequence derives from a man between 60 and 70 years old with COVID-19, enrolled during active disease. CDR3 sequence (DNA): TGTGCCATCACCAGGGGGCAAAGCGGGGAGCTGTTTTTT. Translation gives CAITRGQSGELFF.